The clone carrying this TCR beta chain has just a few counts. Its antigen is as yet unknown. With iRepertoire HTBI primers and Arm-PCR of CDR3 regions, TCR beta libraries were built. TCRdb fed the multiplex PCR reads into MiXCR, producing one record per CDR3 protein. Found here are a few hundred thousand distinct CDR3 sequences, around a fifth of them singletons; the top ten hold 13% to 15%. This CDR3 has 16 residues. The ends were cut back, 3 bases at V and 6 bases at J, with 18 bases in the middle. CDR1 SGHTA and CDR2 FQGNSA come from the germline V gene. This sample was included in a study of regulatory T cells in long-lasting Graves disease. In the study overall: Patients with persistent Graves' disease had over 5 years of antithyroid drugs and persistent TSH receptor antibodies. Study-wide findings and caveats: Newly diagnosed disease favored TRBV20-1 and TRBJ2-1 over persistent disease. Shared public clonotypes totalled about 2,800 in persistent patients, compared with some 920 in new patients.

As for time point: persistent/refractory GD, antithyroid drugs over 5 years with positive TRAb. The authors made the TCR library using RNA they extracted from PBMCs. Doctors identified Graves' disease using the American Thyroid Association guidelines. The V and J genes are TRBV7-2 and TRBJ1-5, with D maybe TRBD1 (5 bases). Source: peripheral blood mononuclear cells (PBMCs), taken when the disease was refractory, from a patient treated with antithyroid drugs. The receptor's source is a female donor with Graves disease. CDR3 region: CASSFHRDLIGQPQHF. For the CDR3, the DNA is TGTGCCAGCAGCTTTCACCGGGACTTAATAGGTCAGCCCCAGCATTTT.